This TCR beta chain was captured in a study of shared clonotypes between healthy human individuals (dated by TCRdb to 2020 to 2021). Context from the whole study: A couple of women and a few men aged 18 to 49 years were included in the cohort. Per donor, three plates each were used for CD4 naive and CD4 memory, two for CD8 naive, and one for CD8 memory. To estimate repertoire size and how much clonotypes are shared between individuals, the study performed deep sequencing of blood TCR repertoires from 4 to 6 healthy adults. Libraries were prepared and TCR repertoires were sequenced by different laboratories using diverse techniques, in order to increase sequencing depth and limit assay-specific biases. Leukapheresis yielded between about 0.94 and 8.9 billion PBMCs per donor. Summary of the overall study and its limitations: Sampling was limited to blood, and TCR repertoires in tissue likely differ from TCR repertoires in blood. Estimated clonotype richness was generally larger for naive than for memory subsets. The genetic and exposure-history diversity represented was limited by the small number of donors. Rarefaction of sorted-subset datasets indicated incomplete sequencing despite the large sequencing depth. Based on pairwise subsampling, the degree of clonotype sharing among donors was expected to be affected by sequencing depth. Compared with non-shared clonotypes, clonotypes shared by all four sorted-subset donors had higher generation probabilities. When several donors were compared, the shared fraction of clonotypes was 5% to 6.5% for naive CD4, 3.5% for naive CD8, roughly 2.5% for memory CD4, and less than 0.45% for memory CD8.

For this clone: Its antigen is not yet known. Base qualities are not recorded, but no much larger clone differs from it by a single base.

Donors were healthy HIV-negative adults with no recently reported acute infections or vaccinations. Every donor was a Caucasian adult residing in Nashville, Tennessee, USA. Magnetic negative selection was used to enrich CD4+ T cells, after which naive cells were positively selected on CD45RA and the negative fraction became the memory subset. After blood collection by leukapheresis, PBMCs were isolated using Ficoll-Histopaque density gradient centrifugation and then cryopreserved in the vapor phase of liquid nitrogen. Purity and quantity of every magnetically sorted T cell population were checked by analytical flow cytometry. Genomic DNA was isolated from each sorted fraction and quantified by UV absorbance on a Nanodrop 2000c. TCR CDR3 regions were amplified from genomic DNA by multiplex PCR using the deep immunoSEQ assay. Genomic DNA extracted from each cell subset was distributed evenly over all wells of several immunoSEQ 96-well plates, and each plate served as one replicate. For sorted subsets, around 200 ng genomic DNA, equal to some 28,000 T cell genomes, was loaded into each replicate PCR. Purified libraries were quantified with a Qubit 3.0 fluorometer, sized on a Bioanalyzer 2100, and re-quantified with the KAPA Library Quantification kit. A separate single-read 150-cycle Illumina NextSeq 550 flow cell was used to sequence each immunoSEQ 96-well plate. Turning to the authors' computational methods: The immunoSEQ output contained only junctional sequences without quality scores, so filtering could not match that applied to full-length reads. To assign V/J genes and CDR3, sequences were annotated using PyIR, a Python wrapper for IgBLAST v1.9, with IMGT germline references. Reads were filtered out if the reads had weak V/J assignments (E-value above 1e-6), no CDR3, stop codons, out-of-frame junctions, or ambiguous translated residues. A V3J clonotype was defined by an identical inferred V gene, J gene, and CDR3 amino acid sequence. Percentage overlap between repertoires was calculated by dividing the number of shared unique clonotypes by the size of the smaller repertoire. RTK rarefaction, the Chao1 estimator, and Recon v2.1 estimates of unobserved clonotypes were used to assess repertoire richness. For all TCRbeta clonotypes obtained by the gDNA method from four donors, generation probabilities were computed with OLGA. TCRdb stores this immuneACCESS table with in-frame sequences only. Part of the clones is absent; in the studies checked, under half of the shortfall reflects unresolved V genes, and no reason is known for the rest. V and J calls and clone size are given by that table; D and trimming were obtained from the DNA. A total of about a million clones appear in this sample, approximately 76% of them only once. Of the sample, approximately 1.5% is held by the ten largest clones.

The source of this sequence is a man aged 18 to 29 in good health. The specimen was memory CD4+ T cells sorted from blood. This sample's cell subset or site label indicates: CD45RA-negative fraction.

CDR3 loop: CASSAQGSGISYEQYF. The base sequence is TGTGCCAGCAGCGCTCAGGGTAGCGGGATATCCTACGAGCAGTACTTC. Recombination joined TRBV6-6 with TRBJ2-7, and TRBD2 matches 8 of the central bases. Trimming accounts for 6 bases at V and 1 base at J, while the number of junction bases matched to no gene is 11. CDR1 and CDR2 are drawn from the germline V gene (reference sequence): MNHNY, SVGAGI. Taken from cysteine to phenylalanine, the CDR3 has 16 residues. This entry keeps only the CDR3 DNA: 48 bases, framed from base 1.